The rows below give T cell receptor beta chains drawn from one sample of a study of radiotherapy plus CTLA-4 blockade in lung cancer. Data came from immunoSEQ multiplex PCR; TCRdb stores just in-frame clones and leaves some out. The sample lists around 42,000 clones, roughly 60% occurring once. The sample here was peripheral blood, taken from a patient treated with radiotherapy plus ipilimumab. These receptors originate from a human donor with non-small cell lung cancer who had a partial response to radiotherapy plus ipilimumab. Each CDR3 is given with its conserved first and last residue.

V: TRBV6-6
J: TRBJ1-1
CDR3: CASSPSRDRKSEAFF

V: TRBV5-1
J: TRBJ2-7
CDR3: CASSLSGGTSGIYHEQYF

V: TRBV27
J: TRBJ2-5
CDR3: CASGSDSSGTQYF

V: TRBV6-5
J: TRBJ1-2
CDR3: CASSYSFSANYGYTF

V: TRBV14
J: TRBJ2-1
CDR3: CASSQDSGKTSGGRPNNEQFF

V: TRBV12-1
J: TRBJ2-7
CDR3: CATNGTEGSYEQYF

V: TRBV2
J: TRBJ1-1
CDR3: CASSLVGTVEAFF

V: TRBV5-5
J: TRBJ2-2
CDR3: CASSRFSSSNTGELFF

V: TRBV6-6
J: TRBJ2-7
CDR3: CASSYSRQGYEQYF

V: TRBV5-3
J: TRBJ2-7
CDR3: CASPVGGGVSYEQYF

V: TRBV5-1
J: TRBJ2-1
CDR3: CASNPANLGQGGNEQFF

V: TRBV7-9
J: TRBJ2-4
CDR3: CASSSQDNQGDIQYF

V: TRBV2
J: TRBJ1-2
CDR3: CARTGGSGYGYTF

V: TRBV7-9
J: TRBJ1-1
CDR3: CASSLEVNTEAFF

V: TRBV5-1
J: TRBJ2-2
CDR3: CASTTYQGPTGELFF

V: TRBV10-3
J: TRBJ2-3
CDR3: CAISAASRLTDTQYF

V: TRBV4-1
J: TRBJ1-1
CDR3: CASSQAPTVNTEAFF

V: TRBV7-2
J: TRBJ2-1
CDR3: CASSLAGGSGGSYNEQFF

V: TRBV18
J: TRBJ1-2
CDR3: CASSPPGMGGLGYTF

V: TRBV9
J: TRBJ1-6
CDR3: CASSAYRDSYSPLHF

V: TRBV9
J: TRBJ2-1
CDR3: CASSDRQGGNEQFF

V: TRBV10-3
J: TRBJ1-2
CDR3: CAISLGQGSYGYTF

V: TRBV18
J: TRBJ1-3
CDR3: CASSPQGQGYTIYF

V: TRBV7-9
J: TRBJ2-5
CDR3: CASSPRDRGYETQYF

V: TRBV10-3
J: TRBJ2-1
CDR3: CAISESMAAGAFNEQFF

V: TRBV13
J: TRBJ2-3
CDR3: CASSPPGQGGDTQYF

V: TRBV19
J: TRBJ1-5
CDR3: CASGSAGKRDGQPQHF

V: TRBV28
J: TRBJ2-3
CDR3: CASSLYGREDTQYF

V: TRBV5-1
J: TRBJ1-4
CDR3: CASSFTTGGSVKLFF